These 10 T cell receptor beta chains originate from one sample sequenced in a study of blood T cell repertoires in COVID-19 (dated by TCRdb to 2018 to 2020). The method was the immunoSEQ multiplex PCR assay. The source is immuneACCESS, and TCRdb retained only in-frame sequences with V and J called. Part of the clones is not carried over; for the studies checked, unresolved V genes explain less than half of this, and the remainder is unexplained. Across this sample there are 250,000 to 300,000 clones, with around 86% seen only once. The biggest ten clones account for about 3% of the sample. The sequenced material came from peripheral blood. The receptors derive from a woman between 25 and 40 years old with active or convalescent COVID-19.

The CDR3 loop is CASSFDRPRAEAFF. CDR3 in DNA: TGTGCCAGCAGTTTCGACAGGCCGAGGGCTGAAGCTTTCTTT. V gene TRBV6-2 or TRBV6-3 combines with J gene TRBJ1-1; D perhaps matches TRBD1 (6 bases). Trimming took 4 bases from V and 6 from J, leaving 15 bases between them. The CDR3 consists of 14 residues. CDR1 and CDR2 (germline): MNHEY, SVGEGT.

This clone was counted ten times or more. The gene calls are TRBV7-2 and TRBJ2-7, with 10 bases that match TRBD1. Germline CDR1 and CDR2: SGHTA and FQGNSA. This CDR3 spans 15 amino acids. V lost 4 bases to trimming and J lost 5 bases; unmatched junction nucleotides: 8. CDR3 coding DNA: TGTGCCAGCAGCTCCGGGACAGGGGATGTGGACGAGCAGTACTTC. This encodes CASSSGTGDVDEQYF.

The chain is built from TRBV6-5 and TRBJ1-1, with unresolved D. V was clipped by 9 bases and J by 2 bases, with 13 bases between them. CDR3 length: 13 amino acids. The germline V gene encodes CDR1 MNHEY and CDR2 SVGAGI. The CDR3 here is CASSLNLNTEAFF. CDR3 DNA sequence: TGTGCCAGTTCTCTTAACCTAAACACTGAAGCTTTCTTT.

The genes are TRBV6-2 or TRBV6-3 and TRBJ2-2; 7 bases align to TRBD1. Germline CDR1 and CDR2: MNHEY and SVGEGT. Trimming cost V 3 bases and J 0 bases; bases outside gene matches: 1. The CDR3 sequence is 15 residues long. The CDR3 nucleotides are TGTGCCAGCAGTTATGGGACAGCGAACACCGGGGAGCTGTTTTTT. This translates into CASSYGTANTGELFF.

V is TRBV30 and J is TRBJ1-6; D remains ambiguous. The CDR3 runs 15 residues. The V gene's germline CDR1 is GTSNPN and CDR2 SVGIG (reference sequence). V shed 2 bases and J shed 3 bases, with 11 bases lying between them. CDR3 DNA sequence: TGTGCCTGGAGTCTTCGAGCCCGCTATAATTCACCCCTCCACTTT. Its translation is CAWSLRARYNSPLHF.

The chain employs TRBV5-5 and TRBJ2-3, with 7 bases that match TRBD2. The V segment lost 4 bases and the J segment 1 base; nucleotides outside the gene matches: 3. Germline V CDR1 and CDR2: SGHKS, YYEKEE (reference sequence). The CDR3 length is 14 residues. CDR3 in amino acids: CASSRGVRTDTQYF. Here the CDR3 DNA reads TGTGCCAGCAGCCGGGGGGTTCGCACAGATACGCAGTATTTT. The entire variable domain, with the rest obtained from reference TRBV5-5 and TRBJ2-3, is as follows: DAGVTQSPTHLIKTRGQQVTLRCSPISGHKSVSWYQQVLGQGPQFIFQYYEKEERGRGNFPDRFSARQFPNYSSELNVNALLLGDSALYLCASSRGVRTDTQYFGPGTRLTVL.

The chain combines TRBV6-2 or TRBV6-3 with TRBJ1-5; 7 bases line up with TRBD1. This CDR3 is built from 14 residues. Per germline, CDR1 MNHEY and CDR2 SVGEGT. Trimming cost V 5 bases and J 3 bases; bases outside gene matches: 4. For the CDR3, the DNA is TGTGCCAGCAGTGTCGGGACAGACAATCAGCCCCAGCATTTT. Protein sequence: CASSVGTDNQPQHF.

The rearrangement joins TRBV6-5 to TRBJ1-1; no reliable D call. Germline-derived CDR1 and CDR2 are MNHEY and SVGAGI. The CDR3 is made up of 15 amino acids. V gave up 5 bases and J gave up 2 bases, with 15 bases separating them. The CDR3 DNA is TGTGCCAGCAGTCCTCGTGTGGGAGTTAACACTGAAGCTTTCTTT. It specifies CASSPRVGVNTEAFF.

The chain combines TRBV1 with TRBJ2-7; the table's D call of TRBD2 was not tested on the DNA. TRBV1 is given as a pseudogene. This CDR3 is 16 amino acids long. Here the CDR3 DNA reads TGCACCAGCAGCCAAGCCTCTCAGCGGGGCTTCTACGAGCAGTACTTC. Translated: CTSSQASQRGFYEQYF.

The V call is TRBV4-3, the J call TRBJ1-1; 7 bases are a match to TRBD1. J gave up 4 bases and V 2 bases, and 10 bases lay outside the gene matches. CDR1 LGHNA and CDR2 YSLEER come from the germline V gene. This CDR3 comprises 16 residues. The CDR3 region is CASSQIVPTGATEAFF. The CDR3 DNA reads as TGCGCCAGCAGCCAAATCGTCCCAACAGGGGCCACTGAAGCTTTCTTT.